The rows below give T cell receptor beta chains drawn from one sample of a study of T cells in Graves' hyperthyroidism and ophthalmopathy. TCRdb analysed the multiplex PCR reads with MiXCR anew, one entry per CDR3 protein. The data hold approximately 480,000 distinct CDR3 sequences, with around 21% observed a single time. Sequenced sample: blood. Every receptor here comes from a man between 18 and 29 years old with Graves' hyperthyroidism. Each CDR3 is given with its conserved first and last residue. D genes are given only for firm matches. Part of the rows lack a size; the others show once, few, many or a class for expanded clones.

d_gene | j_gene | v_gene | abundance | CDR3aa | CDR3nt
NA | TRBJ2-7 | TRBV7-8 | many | CASSLAASDSYEQYF | TGTGCCAGCAGCTTAGCGGCTTCAGACTCCTACGAGCAGTACTTC
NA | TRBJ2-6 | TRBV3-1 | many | CASSQVSGANVLTF | TGCGCCAGCAGCCAAGTTTCTGGGGCCAACGTCCTGACTTTC
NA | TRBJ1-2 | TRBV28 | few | CASGGTSYGYTF | TGTGCCAGCGGAGGGACGTCCTATGGCTACACCTTC
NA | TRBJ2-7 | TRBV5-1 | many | CASSLVPGGLEQYF | TGCGCCAGCAGCTTGGTCCCTGGCGGCCTCGAGCAGTACTTC
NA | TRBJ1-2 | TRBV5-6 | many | CASTKHPGMTGYTF | TGTGCCAGCACCAAACATCCGGGGATGACAGGCTACACCTTC
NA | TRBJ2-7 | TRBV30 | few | CAWSVPAFSSYEQYF | TGTGCCTGGAGTGTACCGGCTTTCAGCTCCTACGAGCAGTACTTC
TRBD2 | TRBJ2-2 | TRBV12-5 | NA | CASGLLPRGANHTGELFF | TGTGCTAGTGGTTTGTTACCGCGGGGGGCCAATCATACCGGGGAGCTGTTTTTT
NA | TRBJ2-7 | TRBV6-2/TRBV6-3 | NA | CASVGGNYEQYF | TGTGCCAGCGTAGGCGGGAACTACGAGCAGTACTTC
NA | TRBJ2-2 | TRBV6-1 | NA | CASMGYRANTGELFF | TGTGCCAGCATGGGATACAGGGCGAACACCGGGGAGCTGTTTTTT
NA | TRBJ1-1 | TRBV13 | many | CASSQGIGAEAFF | TGTGCCAGCAGTCAGGGAATCGGGGCTGAAGCTTTCTTT
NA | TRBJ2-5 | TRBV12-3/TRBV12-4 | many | CASSLALGGETQYF | TGTGCCAGCAGTTTAGCGCTGGGCGGGGAGACCCAGTACTTC
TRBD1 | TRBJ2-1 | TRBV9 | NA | CASSLDRGNYNEQFF | TGTGCCAGCAGCCTAGACAGGGGGAATTACAATGAGCAGTTCTTC
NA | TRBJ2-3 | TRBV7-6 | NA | CASSYSKRDTQYF | TGTGCCAGCAGCTACTCCAAGAGAGATACGCAGTATTTT
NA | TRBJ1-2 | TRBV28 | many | CASSLLVEGGYTF | TGTGCCAGCAGTTTGTTGGTCGAGGGCGGCTACACCTTC
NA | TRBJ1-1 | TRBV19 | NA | CATQTPGRATEAFF | TGTGCCACCCAAACCCCAGGGAGAGCCACTGAAGCTTTCTTT
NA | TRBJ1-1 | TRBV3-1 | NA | CASSPSQDTYTEAFF | TGTGCCAGCAGCCCTTCCCAGGACACGTACACTGAAGCTTTCTTT
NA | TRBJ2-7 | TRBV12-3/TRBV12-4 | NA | CASSLALTGASYEQYF | TGTGCCAGCAGTTTAGCGCTAACGGGAGCTTCCTACGAGCAGTACTTC
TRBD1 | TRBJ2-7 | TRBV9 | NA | CASSASQGANYEQYF | TGTGCCAGCAGCGCCAGCCAGGGGGCAAACTACGAGCAGTACTTC